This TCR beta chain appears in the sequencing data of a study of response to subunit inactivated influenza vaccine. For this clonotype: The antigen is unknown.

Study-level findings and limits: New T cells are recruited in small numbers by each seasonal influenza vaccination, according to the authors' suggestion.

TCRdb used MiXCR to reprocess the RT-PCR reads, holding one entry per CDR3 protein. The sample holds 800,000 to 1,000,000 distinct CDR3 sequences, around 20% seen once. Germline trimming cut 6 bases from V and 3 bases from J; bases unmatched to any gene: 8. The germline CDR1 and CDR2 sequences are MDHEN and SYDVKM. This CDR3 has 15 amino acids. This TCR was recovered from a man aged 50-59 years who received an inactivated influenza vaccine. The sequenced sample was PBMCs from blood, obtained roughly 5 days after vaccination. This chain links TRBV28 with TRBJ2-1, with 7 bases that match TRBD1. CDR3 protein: CASSKTGANYNEQFF. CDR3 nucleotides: TGTGCCAGCAGCAAAACAGGGGCTAACTACAATGAGCAGTTCTTC.